This TCR beta chain was recorded in a study of spatial heterogeneity in lung cancer. Between the trimmed V and J ends, which lost 3 bases and 3 bases, there was a span of 13 bases. This CDR3 is built from 15 residues. Germline V lookup: CDR1 KGHDR, CDR2 SFDVKD. TCRdb analysed the 5' RACE reads with MiXCR anew, one entry per CDR3 protein. The table lists 39,000 or so distinct CDR3 sequences, 7.5% to 8% of them singletons. Time point of the sample: sample taken at primary tumor resection. Extraction of whole RNA from tumor, nontumor lung or frozen PBMC preceded unsorted sequencing. Sequencing was performed on PBMCs, taken at surgery. The rearrangement links TRBV24-1 to TRBJ1-1, with a tentative D call TRBD1 (5 bases). The sequence came from a male donor with early-stage non-small cell lung cancer. For the CDR3, the DNA is TGTGCCACCAGTGATACCGGGACGGGCGACACTGAAGCTTTCTTT. It codes for CATSDTGTGDTEAFF.